This T cell receptor beta chain was captured in a study of blood T cell repertoires in COVID-19. Study summary: COVID-19 samples, acute and convalescent, were from the United States, Italy and Spain. PBMCs, B-cell-depleted T cells, or T cells provided the cDNA or gDNA that made up the material.

The table came from immunoSEQ multiplex PCR; TCRdb's copy has only in-frame clones and leaves some out. The sample contains 62,000 or so clones, over 60% of which appear only once. This CDR3 contains 12 residues. Trimming took off 7 bases at V and 1 base at J, with 6 bases between the two ends. CDR1 is SGHDN and CDR2 is FVKESK in the germline V gene. The chain recombines TRBV14 with TRBJ2-3; possibly TRBD1 for D (6 bases). This TCR came from a human donor in a cohort sampled during active COVID-19. The specimen sequenced was peripheral blood. The CDR3 coding sequence is TGTGCCAGCAACAGGGGCACAGATACGCAGTATTTT. Protein: CASNRGTDTQYF.